Reported below is one T cell receptor beta chain. Sequenced by immunoSEQ multiplex PCR; TCRdb stores in-frame clones only, minus some. Of some 170,000 clones in the sample, around nine tenths were seen once. This sample stems from a study of blood T cell repertoires in COVID-19. Study at large: Collection of acute and convalescent COVID-19 samples took place in the United States, Italy and Spain. From T cells, B-cell-depleted T cells, or PBMCs came the material, which was cDNA or gDNA.

Germline CDR1 reads LNHNV; CDR2 reads YYDKDF (reference sequence). Trimming removed 2 bases from V and 1 base from J; junction bases left unmatched: 0. CDR3 length: 14 residues. A Seattle source enrolled patients during active infection and followed them longitudinally. The source material was peripheral blood. This TCR was sampled from a woman in her 70s with COVID-19, enrolled during active disease. This chain links TRBV15 with TRBJ2-3, with 7 bases fitting TRBD2. The CDR3 region is CATSRLAGTDTQYF. DNA for the CDR3: TGTGCCACCAGCAGACTAGCGGGCACAGATACGCAGTATTTT.